This T cell receptor beta chain derives from a study of molecular identifiers for immune sequencing clone quantification. Findings and limits, study-wide: Over 99% of effector molecules, yet under 1% of naive-cell molecules, were held by clones above 20 RNA copies.

Using a CD8+CD4-CCR7+CD45RA+ phenotype, naive CD8 T cells were sorted. Via MiXCR, TCRdb re-called the PCR reads, giving one row per CDR3 protein. The sample yields over 550,000 distinct CDR3 sequences, around 25% seen once. The table lists this clonotype with many counts. Its target is unknown. What was sequenced was naive CD8+ T cells from blood, with Jurkat cell RNA spiked in. Subset of the sample: FACS-sorted CD8+CD4-CCR7+CD45RA+ naive T cells. The receptor comes from a human donor in good health. Some libraries in this study had Jurkat cell RNA spiked in.

The CDR3 coding sequence is TGCGCCAGCAGCCACCTATCAGGGGCCAACGTCCTGACTTTC. The encoded protein is CASSHLSGANVLTF. V and J are TRBV4-3 and TRBJ2-6, with D unresolved. V lost 3 bases to trimming and J lost 4 bases, with 7 bases between them. This CDR3 comprises 14 residues. Germline V gives CDR1 LGHNA, CDR2 YSLEER.